This T cell receptor beta chain is from a study of neurological immune-mediated disorders. Notes on this clonotype: The antigen is undetermined.

The authors obtained over 160 million TCR-beta sequences from 15-18 subjects per sequencing run. TCRdb re-called the 5' RACE reads with MiXCR, one entry per CDR3 protein. Among 130,000 or so distinct CDR3 sequences listed, roughly 3.2% were seen once. Findings and limits, study-wide: The study found the most TCR clonal expansion in HTLV-1-associated myelopathy and the least in multiple sclerosis, below healthy controls. The study found no CDR3 amino acid sequences shared by expanded clones across subjects, suggesting private repertoires in all groups.

Germline CDR1 reads LGHNA; CDR2 reads YSLEER. After removal of 2 bases from V and 0 bases from J, the junction contained 3 bases not matched to a gene. The CDR3 has 16 amino acids. The J gene is TRBJ1-4, the V gene TRBV4-3; 7 bases align to TRBD1. This TCR was recovered from a woman younger than 45 with multiple sclerosis. The sample taken for sequencing was PBMCs. This CDR3 is CASSQRTGATNEKLFF. CDR3 DNA sequence: TGCGCCAGCAGCCAACGAACAGGGGCAACTAATGAAAAACTGTTTTTT.